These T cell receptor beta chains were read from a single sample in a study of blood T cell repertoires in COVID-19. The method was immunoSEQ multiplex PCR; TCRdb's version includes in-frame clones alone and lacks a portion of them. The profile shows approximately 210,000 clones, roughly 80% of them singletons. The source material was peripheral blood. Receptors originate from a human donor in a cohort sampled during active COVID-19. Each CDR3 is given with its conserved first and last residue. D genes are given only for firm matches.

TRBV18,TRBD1,CASSKGQKETQYF
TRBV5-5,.,CASSLFTTVGGGNTEAFF
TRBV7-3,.,CASSRRDSSGTQYF
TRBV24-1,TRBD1,CATRSGTGEATGELFF
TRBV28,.,CASTGGVNEKLFF
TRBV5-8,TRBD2,CASSPRTSGSLNEQFF
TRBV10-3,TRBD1,CAISAGTGGQPQHF
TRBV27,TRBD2,CASSLYPSGGTDTQYF
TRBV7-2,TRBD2,CASTGSGGDKNIQYF
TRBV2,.,CASTLDTLNTEAFF
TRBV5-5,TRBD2,CATSSGRFYEQYF
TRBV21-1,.,CASSKVSGLGNTEAFF
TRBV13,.,CASSRRRQTDSNQPQHF
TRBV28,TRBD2,CASSSGLAGGRSYNEQFF
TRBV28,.,CASSLDNDGYTF
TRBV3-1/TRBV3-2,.,CASSPPLVDEKLFF
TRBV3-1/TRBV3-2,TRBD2,CASSQPGETSGPRGETQYF
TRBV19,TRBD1,CASSFGQGRSGNQPQHF
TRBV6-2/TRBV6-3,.,CASSKGGEYNEQFF
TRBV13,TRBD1,CASSPRDREKLFF
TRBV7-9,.,CASSPRSEQYF
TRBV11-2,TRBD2,CASSPLAGNTDTQYF
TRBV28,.,CASSSPQLGSYEQYF
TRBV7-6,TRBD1,CASSQDRGRYEQFF
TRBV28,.,CATSRLPLQTGNTIYF
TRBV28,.,CASTMNDYGYTF
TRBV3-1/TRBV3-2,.,CASSQEEQFYEQYF
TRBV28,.,CASSSIGDYPYEQYF
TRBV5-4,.,CASSRNRGRASGNTIYF
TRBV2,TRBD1,CASSGQGGNQPQHF
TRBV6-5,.,CASSIVANTGELFF
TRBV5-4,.,CASTLPGTPNEQYF
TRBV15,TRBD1,CATSRDRGIYGYTF
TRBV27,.,CASSLQIFYEQYF
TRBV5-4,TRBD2,CASSLGLAGATDTQYF